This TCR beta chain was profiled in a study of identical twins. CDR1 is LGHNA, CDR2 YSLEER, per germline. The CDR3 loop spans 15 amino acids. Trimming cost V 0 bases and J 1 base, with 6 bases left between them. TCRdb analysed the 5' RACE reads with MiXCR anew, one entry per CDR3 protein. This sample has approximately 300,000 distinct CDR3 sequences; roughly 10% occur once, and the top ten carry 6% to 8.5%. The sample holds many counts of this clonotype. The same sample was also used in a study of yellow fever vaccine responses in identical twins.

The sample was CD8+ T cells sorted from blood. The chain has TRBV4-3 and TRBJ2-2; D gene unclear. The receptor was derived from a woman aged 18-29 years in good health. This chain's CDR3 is CASSQDHRNTGELFF. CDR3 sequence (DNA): TGCGCCAGCAGCCAAGATCACAGGAACACCGGGGAGCTGTTTTTT.